This T cell receptor (beta chain) was obtained from a study of control samples from healthy donors and cancer patients. Profiling relied on immunoSEQ multiplex PCR, and the TCRdb table lists in-frame clones only, not all of them. The table records 100,000 to 120,000 clones, roughly 85% of them present only once. Germline values: CDR1 LNHDA, CDR2 SQIVND (reference sequence). Trimming removed 9 bases from V and 6 bases from J; junction bases left unmatched: 5. CDR3 length: 13 residues. This receptor was obtained from a woman aged 50 to 60 in good health. The specimen was blood. The rearrangement joins TRBV19 to TRBJ1-1, with 12 bases identical to TRBD1. CDR3 region: CASQGQGASEAFF. The DNA for the CDR3 is TGTGCCAGCCAGGGACAGGGGGCGTCTGAAGCTTTCTTT.